This T cell receptor (beta chain) was recorded in a study of T cells in Graves' hyperthyroidism and ophthalmopathy. The study's findings and limits: Ophthalmopathy was predicted by the model a median of roughly 6.7 months ahead of onset. Ophthalmopathy stood apart from stable hyperthyroidism in a 13 V-J model.

Researchers amplified the TCR beta CDR3 regions from RNA transcripts. The TCR CDR3 first-round RT-PCR relied on the HTBI primer set. Using its own MiXCR run on the multiplex PCR reads, TCRdb lists one record per CDR3 protein. The sample holds 400,000 or so distinct CDR3 sequences, about an eighth seen once. The table lists this clonotype with many counts. The antigen is unknown. CDR1 and CDR2 from the germline V gene are SGHTA and FQGNSA. CDR3 length equals 15 residues. The V segment lost 5 bases and the J segment 4 bases; nucleotides outside the gene matches: 7. Pregnant or lactating patients were excluded, as were those with uncontrolled infection or other autoimmune disease.

This TCR derives from a man in his fifties with Graves' ophthalmopathy. The rearrangement links TRBV7-2 to TRBJ2-5; 10 nucleotides align to TRBD2. The sample was blood. The CDR3 here is CASSVRGLARETQYF. The CDR3 bases are TGTGCCAGCAGCGTCCGGGGACTAGCGAGAGAGACCCAGTACTTC.